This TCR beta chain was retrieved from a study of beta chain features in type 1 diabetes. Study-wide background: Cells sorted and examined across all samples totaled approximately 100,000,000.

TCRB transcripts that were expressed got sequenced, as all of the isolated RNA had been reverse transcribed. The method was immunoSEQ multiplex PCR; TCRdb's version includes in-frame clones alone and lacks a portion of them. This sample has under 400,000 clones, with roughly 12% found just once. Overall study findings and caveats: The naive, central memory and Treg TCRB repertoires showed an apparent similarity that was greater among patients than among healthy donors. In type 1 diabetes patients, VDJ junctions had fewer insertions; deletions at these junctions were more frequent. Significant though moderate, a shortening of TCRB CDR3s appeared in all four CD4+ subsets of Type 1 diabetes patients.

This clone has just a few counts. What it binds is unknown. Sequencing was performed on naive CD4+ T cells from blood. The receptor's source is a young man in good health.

The CDR3 sequence: CASSLRTGLRYNEQFF. CDR3 sequence (DNA): TGCGCCAGCAGCCTTCGGACAGGGCTAAGGTACAATGAGCAGTTCTTC. The chain recombines TRBV4-1 with TRBJ2-1; 8 bases fit TRBD1. CDR1 is MGHRA and CDR2 is YSYEKL in the germline V gene. The J segment lost 4 bases and the V segment lost 4 bases, leaving 9 bases of the junction unmatched. The CDR3 extends over 16 amino acids.